The 23 T cell receptor beta chains below all came from one sample that was sequenced in a study of T cell clonality in common variable immunodeficiency. Overall study results and limits: Common variable immunodeficiency TCR beta sequences reportedly had fewer deletions and N-nucleotide insertions.

These receptors' targets are unknown. Using immunoSEQ multiplex PCR, the repertoire was profiled, and TCRdb retains in-frame clones only, with some absent. This sample has approximately 38,000 clones, each found more than once. Sequenced: peripheral blood mononuclear cells. The receptors originated from a human donor with common variable immunodeficiency.

This clone appeared a few times. The missing CDR3 end, 3 residues past where the read stops, is filled in from the germline J gene. The chain carries TRBV5-1 and TRBJ2-5; D unclear. Trimming left V 4 bases short and J 1 base short, with 8 bases between. The CDR3 loop spans 13 amino acids. The V gene's germline CDR1 is SGHRS and CDR2 YFSETQ. The CDR3 reads CASSRVPQETQYF. CDR3 DNA, as far as it was read: TGCGCCAGCAGCCGCGTGCCCCAAGAGACC.

In this sample, this clone turned up many times. The read gets to within 3 residues of the CDR3 end, and the germline J gene fills in the rest. The same CDR3 can be traced to other DNA sequences in this sample. This rearrangement joins TRBV19 to TRBJ1-1; TRBD1 aligns across 7 bases. This CDR3 comprises 14 residues. Germline V gene sequence: CDR1 LNHDA, CDR2 SQIVND (reference sequence). Trimming removed 3 bases from V and 1 base from J; junction bases left unmatched: 2. The DNA read from the CDR3 is TGTGCCAGTAGTATTGACAGGGCGAACACTGAA. Amino acid sequence: CASSIDRANTE. The whole CDR3 sequence reads CASSIDRANTEAFF.

This clone was picked up a small number of times. The read ends 3 residues before the CDR3 terminus; that terminus is restored from the germline J gene. The V call is TRBV2, the J call TRBJ1-5; perhaps TRBD1 as D (5 bases). The CDR3 spans 14 residues. Germline CDR1 reads SNHLY; CDR2 reads FYNNEI. V lost 6 bases and J 2 bases, leaving 11 bases between the germline ends. CDR3 DNA (partial): TGTGCCAGCAGATCGGACACCGGCAATCAGCCC. Residues: CASRSDTGNQP. The entire CDR3 is CASRSDTGNQPQHF. Full variable domain (remainder filled in from reference TRBV2 and TRBJ1-5): EPEVTQTPSHQVTQMGQEVILRCVPISNHLYFYWYRQILGQKVEFLVSFYNNEISEKSEIFDDQFSVERPDGSNFTLKIRSTKLEDSAMYFCASRSDTGNQPQHFGDGTRLSIL.

This clone was recorded many times. Read coverage stops 3 residues before the CDR3 terminus; the germline J gene supplies the remainder. This rearrangement joins TRBV19 to TRBJ1-5; 8 nucleotides agree with TRBD1. CDR3 length: 14 residues. Germline lookup yields CDR1 LNHDA and CDR2 SQIVND (reference sequence). V trimming: 7 bases; J trimming: 3 bases; junction bases outside the gene matches: 5. The CDR3 bases that were read are TGTGCCAGTATGCCCAGGGGGCTCAATCAGCCC. Translated, it gives CASMPRGLNQP. In full, the CDR3 reads CASMPRGLNQPQHF.

Only a few counts were recorded for this clone. The read finishes 3 residues shy of the CDR3 end, and the germline J gene is used to complete it. The chain recombines TRBV7-2 with TRBJ1-2; 10 bases align to TRBD1. Trimming at V came to 4 bases and at J to 2 bases, leaving 4 bases not matched to a gene. The CDR3 contains 15 residues. Per germline, CDR1 SGHTA and CDR2 FQGNSA. The CDR3 bases that were read are TGTGCCAGCAGCTCAGGACAGGGGGGGAACTATGGC. It specifies CASSSGQGGNYG. The full CDR3 protein reads CASSSGQGGNYGYTF.

This clone was observed a handful of times. The read finishes 3 residues shy of the CDR3 end, and the germline J gene is used to complete it. The chain combines TRBV19 with TRBJ2-2; TRBD2 matches 8 bases. The CDR3 spans 15 residues. Per the germline V gene, CDR1 is LNHDA and CDR2 is SQIVND (reference sequence). V was pared by 6 bases and J by 6 bases, with 9 bases of the junction left unmatched. The covered CDR3 bases are TGTGCCAGTAGGCTCACTAGCGGCGGGTCCGGGGAG. The encoded protein is CASRLTSGGSGE. The entire CDR3 protein reads CASRLTSGGSGELFF.

As for this clone: The read ends 3 residues early relative to the CDR3; the germline J gene fills the gap. V and J are TRBV7-9 and TRBJ2-1; 9 bases are a match to TRBD2. J gave up 5 bases and V 1 base, and 3 bases lay outside the gene matches. The CDR3 runs 15 residues. The V gene's germline CDR1 is SEHNR and CDR2 FQNEAQ (reference sequence). The CDR3: CASSLVASGDNEQFF. Incomplete CDR3 DNA: TGTGCCAGCAGCTTAGTCGCTAGCGGGGACAATGAG. Complete variable domain (other parts from reference TRBV7-9 and TRBJ2-1): DTGVSQNPRHKITKRGQNVTFRCDPISEHNRLYWYRQTLGQGPEFLTYFQNEAQLEKSRLLSDRFSAERPKGSFSTLEIQRTEQGDSAMYLCASSLVASGDNEQFFGPGTRLTVL.

In regard to this clone: The read finishes 3 residues shy of the CDR3 end, and the germline J gene is used to complete it. The chain recombines TRBV19 with TRBJ1-5; D may be TRBD1 (5 bases). The CDR3 has 15 residues. From germline, CDR1 is LNHDA and CDR2 SQIVND (reference sequence). The V end lost 2 bases, the J end lost 3 bases, and 11 bases lay between the germline ends. The CDR3 DNA, read in part, is TGTGCCAGTAGTATATTCAGGGCGCCCAATCAGCCC. Translation gives CASSIFRAPNQP. The whole CDR3 protein reads CASSIFRAPNQPQHF.

Notes on this clone: The read gets to within 3 residues of the CDR3 end, and the germline J gene fills in the rest. The V call is TRBV2, the J call TRBJ2-3, with a possible D match to TRBD2 (6 bases). This CDR3 is 15 amino acids long. Trimming pared 5 bases from V and 0 bases from J, leaving 12 bases between. Germline CDR1 SNHLY, CDR2 FYNNEI. The CDR3 region is CASSRDWESTDTQYF. CDR3 bases read: TGTGCCAGCAGTAGGGACTGGGAAAGCACAGATACG. Together with reference TRBV2 and TRBJ2-3, the CDR3 gives the full variable domain: EPEVTQTPSHQVTQMGQEVILRCVPISNHLYFYWYRQILGQKVEFLVSFYNNEISEKSEIFDDQFSVERPDGSNFTLKIRSTKLEDSAMYFCASSRDWESTDTQYFGPGTRLTVL.

In the case of this clone: The read terminates 3 residues before the CDR3 end, so the remaining end is supplied by the germline J gene. The rearrangement uses TRBV19 and TRBJ1-5, with D maybe TRBD1 (6 bases). The V end lost 4 bases, the J end lost 5 bases, and 9 bases lay between the germline ends. Per germline, CDR1 LNHDA and CDR2 SQIVND (reference sequence). The CDR3 length is 13 residues. CDR3 protein: CASSTGGHQPQHF. The CDR3 DNA, read in part, is TGTGCCAGTAGTACGGGGGGGCATCAGCCC.

As for this clone: The read is 3 residues too short to cover the CDR3 end, so that end is filled in from the germline J gene. The chain is built from TRBV5-5 and TRBJ2-7; 8 bases agree with TRBD1. The V segment lost 4 bases and the J segment 5 bases; nucleotides outside the gene matches: 8. Germline CDR1 SGHKS, CDR2 YYEKEE (reference sequence). The CDR3 runs 14 residues. CDR3 DNA, as far as it was read: TGTGCCAGCAGCCTCGGACAGGGAGGAGACGAG. It translates to CASSLGQGGDE. The entire CDR3 protein is CASSLGQGGDEQYF. Complete variable domain (other parts from reference TRBV5-5 and TRBJ2-7): DAGVTQSPTHLIKTRGQQVTLRCSPISGHKSVSWYQQVLGQGPQFIFQYYEKEERGRGNFPDRFSARQFPNYSSELNVNALLLGDSALYLCASSLGQGGDEQYFGPGTRLTVT.

This clone was found many times. Read sequence stops 3 residues before the CDR3 end, and the germline J gene provides the missing end. The chain uses TRBV19 and TRBJ2-1; 10 positions agree with TRBD2. Germline-derived CDR1 and CDR2 are LNHDA and SQIVND (reference sequence). The CDR3 runs to 13 residues. The ends lost 9 bases at V and 3 bases at J; junction bases unmatched: 2. The sequenced CDR3 bases are TGTGCCAGCGGACTAGCGGTCTACAATGAG. Translated: CASGLAVYNE. The full CDR3 protein reads CASGLAVYNEQFF. The variable domain in full, completed from reference TRBV19 and TRBJ2-1, reads DGGITQSPKYLFRKEGQNVTLSCEQNLNHDAMYWYRQDPGQGLRLIYYSQIVNDFQKGDIAEGYSVSREKKESFPLTVTSAQKNPTAFYLCASGLAVYNEQFFGPGTRLTVL.

About this clone: The read ends 3 residues early relative to the CDR3; the germline J gene fills the gap. The rearrangement uses TRBV7-8 and TRBJ1-2, with 7 bases lining up with TRBD1. The V gene end was trimmed by 1 base and the J gene end by 6 bases; junction bases not matched to a gene: 5. Germline loops: CDR1 SGHVS, CDR2 FQNEAQ. CDR3 length: 14 amino acids. The CDR3 here is CASSLERGQDGYTF. The CDR3 bases that were read are TGTGCCAGCAGCTTAGAGAGGGGGCAGGATGGC. The variable domain in full, with the rest retrieved from reference TRBV7-8 and TRBJ1-2, is GAGVSQSPRYKVAKRGQDVALRCDPISGHVSLFWYQQALGQGPEFLTYFQNEAQLDKSGLPSDRFFAERPEGSVSTLKIQRTQQEDSAVYLCASSLERGQDGYTFGSGTRLTVV.

Details on this clone: The missing CDR3 end, 3 residues past where the read stops, is filled in from the germline J gene. The V call is TRBV2, the J call TRBJ1-3; D gene ambiguous. With 5 bases removed from V and 4 bases from J, the gap between germline ends came to 18 bases. The V gene's germline CDR1 is SNHLY and CDR2 FYNNEI. CDR3 length: 16 amino acids. CDR3 residues: CASSQEGFVGGNTIYF. The CDR3 DNA, read in part, is TGTGCCAGCAGTCAGGAAGGCTTTGTGGGCGGAAACACC.

This clone was picked up many times. The sequence runs out 3 residues before the end of the CDR3; the remainder is reconstructed from the germline J gene. The chain has TRBV18 and TRBJ2-5; 9 bases fit TRBD1. V trimming: 0 bases; J trimming: 3 bases; junction bases outside the gene matches: 8. This CDR3 is 17 amino acids long. The germline V gene has CDR1 KGHSH and CDR2 LQKENI. The covered CDR3 bases are TGTGCCAGCTCACCACCTTTAGGGACAGGGAGGGAAGAGACC. Amino acid sequence: CASSPPLGTGREET. In full, the CDR3 is CASSPPLGTGREETQYF. Full variable domain (missing parts from reference TRBV18 and TRBJ2-5): NAGVMQNPRHLVRRRGQEARLRCSPMKGHSHVYWYRQLPEEGLKFMVYLQKENIIDESGMPKERFSAEFPKEGPSILRIQQVVRGDSAAYFCASSPPLGTGREETQYFGPGTRLLVL.

Partial CDR3 DNA: TGTGCCAGCTCACCATTCCCAGGGGAACAATCACCC. This codes for CASSPFPGEQSP. The CDR3, in full, reads CASSPFPGEQSPLHF. The chain links TRBV18 to TRBJ1-6; weak D call: TRBD1 (6 bases). The sequenced fragment ends 3 residues before the CDR3 boundary, so the rest is inferred from the germline J gene. Germline V gives CDR1 KGHSH, CDR2 LQKENI. The V and J ends lost 2 bases and 10 bases respectively, with 15 bases between them. The CDR3 is made up of 15 amino acids.

Ten or more counts support this clone. The read stops 3 residues short of the end of the CDR3; the missing end is completed from the germline J gene. The V and J genes are TRBV20-1 and TRBJ2-2; 7 positions match TRBD2. Germline V gene sequence: CDR1 DFQATT, CDR2 SNEGSKA (reference sequence). The CDR3 contains 14 residues. V shed 5 bases and J 5 bases; nucleotides not matched to a gene: 8. The CDR3 sequence is CSAVAGPRTGELFF. The CDR3 DNA, read in part, is TGCAGTGCTGTAGCGGGCCCGCGGACCGGGGAG.

This clone has a handful of counts. The read is 3 residues too short to cover the CDR3 end, so that end is filled in from the germline J gene. The chain uses TRBV19 and TRBJ2-1, with D maybe TRBD2 (5 bases). Trimming removed 5 bases at V and 7 bases at J, with 15 bases between. There are 14 residues in the CDR3. Germline assignment: CDR1 LNHDA and CDR2 SQIVND (reference sequence). The covered CDR3 bases are TGTGCCAGTAGTCCCTGGGAATGGACTAATGAG. It encodes CASSPWEWTNE. The full CDR3 protein reads CASSPWEWTNEQFF.

This clone showed up just a few times. The read terminates 3 residues before the CDR3 end, so the remaining end is supplied by the germline J gene. The gene calls are TRBV7-2 and TRBJ2-3; maybe TRBD1 (7 bases). The CDR3 is 15 amino acids. The germline V gene has CDR1 SGHTA and CDR2 FQGNSA. V lost 2 bases, J lost 4 bases, and 13 bases lay in between. This chain's CDR3 is CASSLRDRDSDTQYF. CDR3 DNA, as far as it was read: TGTGCCAGCAGCTTAAGAGACAGGGACTCAGATACG.

This clone was seen a handful of times. The read stops 3 residues short of the end of the CDR3; the missing end is completed from the germline J gene. The V and J genes are TRBV2 and TRBJ1-5; tentative D call: TRBD1 (5 bases). Trimming stripped 6 bases from V and 1 base from J, with 19 bases between. The CDR3 covers 17 residues. CDR1 is SNHLY and CDR2 is FYNNEI in the germline V gene. The DNA read from the CDR3 is TGTGCCAGCAGGAGGGGTGTGGCGGCAGGGAGCAATCAGCCC. Translation gives CASRRGVAAGSNQP. The full-length CDR3 reads as CASRRGVAAGSNQPQHF.

A note on this clone: With the read ending 3 residues before the CDR3 end, the germline J gene is used to fill in that end. The rearrangement joins TRBV19 to TRBJ1-5, with 7 positions matching TRBD1. The CDR3 extends over 15 amino acids. CDR1 is LNHDA and CDR2 is SQIVND in the germline V gene (reference sequence). The V gene end was trimmed by 2 bases and the J gene end by 6 bases; junction bases not matched to a gene: 7. Partial CDR3 DNA: TGTGCCAGTAGTATAACCGGGACAGAATCTCAGCCC. Its protein is CASSITGTESQP. The full-length CDR3 reads as CASSITGTESQPQHF.

This clone showed up many times. The CDR3 end falls 3 residues outside the read, so it is completed with the germline J gene. V usage is TRBV5-1 and J usage is TRBJ1-5; no clear D. The ends were cut back, 0 bases at V and 4 bases at J, with 5 bases in the middle. Germline V gives CDR1 SGHRS, CDR2 YFSETQ. There are 13 residues in the CDR3. The DNA read from the CDR3 is TGCGCCAGCAGCTTGGGACAAAATCAGCCC. It encodes CASSLGQNQP. In full, the CDR3 reads CASSLGQNQPQHF.

There are many counts of this clone. The CDR3 end falls 3 residues outside the read, so it is completed with the germline J gene. The chain links TRBV10-3 to TRBJ2-3; possible D gene TRBD2, 6 bases. V was shortened by 6 bases and J by 0 bases, with 10 bases between the two germline ends. This CDR3 contains 14 residues. The germline V gene has CDR1 ENHRY and CDR2 SYGVKD. The CDR3 bases that were read are TGTGCCATCAGAGGGGACTGGAGCACAGATACG. It is translated as CAIRGDWSTDT. The whole CDR3 region reads CAIRGDWSTDTQYF.